One and the same sample provided the 26 T cell receptor beta chains below, sequenced in a study of low-dose radiotherapy and immunotherapy resistance in tumors. Time point here: before trial treatment. TRAV- and TRBV-specific primers, spanning alpha and beta chains, primed first-strand cDNA. Amplification, which lasted 20 PCR cycles, used a constant-region primer and V-primer adapter to amplify TCRs. TCRdb reanalysed the reads using MiXCR and keeps one entry per CDR3 protein. The sample yields roughly 54,000 distinct CDR3 sequences, approximately 25% seen once. This specimen was PBMCs, taken before treatment. Receptors originate from a male donor with prostate cancer.

In this sample, this clonotype turned up many times. The DNA of the CDR3 is TGCGCCAGCAGTGCCACTAGGCGGGGCACAGATACGCAGTATTTT. Residues: CASSATRRGTDTQYF. This chain connects TRBV10-2 to TRBJ2-3, with D possibly TRBD2 on 5 matching bases. The CDR3 is 15 amino acids. The germline V and J ends were trimmed by 4 bases and 1 base, with 12 bases remaining between them. The germline gives CDR1 WSHSY, CDR2 SAAADI.

This clonotype was picked up many times. V usage is TRBV10-2 and J usage is TRBJ2-5, with D unresolved. The CDR3 consists of 11 residues. CDR1 and CDR2 from the germline V gene are WSHSY and SAAADI. The V gene lost 6 bases and the J gene lost 4 bases, with 6 bases spanning the gap. In DNA form, the CDR3 reads TGCGCCAGCAGGGTCAGAGAGACCCAGTACTTC. Amino acids: CASRVRETQYF.

The sample holds many counts of this clonotype. V is TRBV10-3 and J is TRBJ2-3; 7 positions match TRBD1. The germline V gene encodes CDR1 ENHRY and CDR2 SYGVKD. Trimming at V came to 0 bases and at J to 4 bases, leaving 4 bases not matched to a gene. This CDR3 spans 15 amino acids. CDR3 sequence (DNA): TGTGCCATCAGTGAGTCTGAGGGGGCCGCAGATACGCAGTATTTT. It yields the protein CAISESEGAADTQYF.

This clonotype was counted at least ten times. The J gene is TRBJ2-1, the V gene TRBV3-1, with TRBD2 identical over 9 bases. The trim removed 4 bases at V and 6 bases at J, leaving 7 bases unmatched. The germline V gene has CDR1 LGHDT and CDR2 YNNKEL (reference sequence). CDR3 length: 15 amino acids. The chain's CDR3 is CASSRTSVGLNEQFF. The CDR3 bases are TGTGCCAGCAGCCGGACTAGCGTAGGGCTCAATGAGCAGTTCTTC.

This clonotype has ten or more counts. V is TRBV5-1 and J is TRBJ1-1; D call uncertain. The CDR3 loop spans 12 amino acids. Germline V gene sequence: CDR1 SGHRS, CDR2 YFSETQ. V was cut by 0 bases and J by 10 bases, with 10 bases left in between. CDR3 protein: CASSLVGEGAFF. The CDR3 coding sequence is TGCGCCAGCAGCTTGGTGGGAGAAGGAGCTTTCTTT.

This clonotype occurred many times. The V and J genes are TRBV6-2 or TRBV6-3 and TRBJ2-7; TRBD1 matches 9 bases. CDR3 length: 13 amino acids. V dropped 10 bases and J dropped 2; count of bases not matched to a gene: 6. CDR1 and CDR2 (germline): MNHEY, SVGEGT. The CDR3 loop reads CAILRDRAYEQYF. For the CDR3, the DNA is TGTGCCATCCTTCGGGACAGGGCCTACGAGCAGTACTTC.

This clonotype was detected only a few times. This sequence joins TRBV6-2 or TRBV6-3 and TRBJ1-2; the match to TRBD1 covers 7 bases. Trimming took 0 bases from V and 6 from J; bases not matched to a gene: 4. Per germline, CDR1 MNHEY and CDR2 SVGEGT. The CDR3 contains 14 residues. CDR3 loop: CASSYSEGANGYTF. CDR3 DNA: TGTGCCAGCAGTTACTCTGAGGGGGCTAATGGCTACACCTTC.

V usage is TRBV20-1 and J usage is TRBJ2-5, with D unresolved. The germline gives CDR1 DFQATT, CDR2 SNEGSKA (reference sequence). Trimming pared 6 bases from V and 1 base from J, leaving 15 bases between. The CDR3 spans 14 residues. CDR3 amino acids: CSAPDVRSQETQYF. The CDR3 DNA follows: TGCAGTGCACCGGACGTACGGTCCCAAGAGACCCAGTACTTC.

In this sample, this clonotype turned up many times. This sequence joins TRBV7-9 and TRBJ2-3, with 13 bases matching TRBD2. Germline V gene data show CDR1 as SEHNR and CDR2 as FQNEAQ (reference sequence). V lost 5 bases to trimming and J lost 0 bases; unmatched junction nucleotides: 11. This CDR3 spans 19 amino acids. DNA of the CDR3: TGTGCCAGCAGCACCCCACTAGCGGGAGGGCAAGCTAGCACAGATACGCAGTATTTT. As protein: CASSTPLAGGQASTDTQYF.

This clonotype was seen more than once but under ten times. The CDR3 nucleotides are TGTGCCAGCAGGAGGGGTATAGACCAGTACTTC. Protein sequence: CASRRGIDQYF. V and J are TRBV2 and TRBJ2-5; either TRBD1 or TRBD2 may fit D (5 bases each). CDR3 length: 11 amino acids. Germline CDR1 is SNHLY and CDR2 is FYNNEI. Trimming cost V 6 bases and J 10 bases, with 12 bases left between them.

This clonotype came up many times. The rearrangement uses TRBV11-2 and TRBJ2-1; 10 nucleotides agree with TRBD2. The V gene's germline CDR1 is SGHAT and CDR2 FQNNGV. The CDR3 sequence is 15 residues long. V lost 5 bases to trimming and J lost 4 bases; unmatched junction nucleotides: 5. The CDR3: CASSRTSGMYNEQFF. In DNA form, the CDR3 reads TGTGCCAGCAGCCGTACTAGCGGGATGTACAATGAGCAGTTCTTC.

With respect to this clonotype: Given a far larger clone just one base away, this is likely a sequencing read error. The chain has TRBV7-9 and TRBJ2-2; tentatively, D is TRBD2 (5 bases). The CDR3 loop spans 14 amino acids. The germline V gene encodes CDR1 SEHNR and CDR2 FQNEAQ (reference sequence). The CDR3 nucleotides are TGTGCCAGCAGCTCCTCGGGAAACACCAGGGAGCTGTTTTTT. This sequence encodes CASSSSGNTRELFF.

The chain uses TRBV5-6 and TRBJ2-3, with TRBD1 matching over 7 bases. The junction had 10 bases not matched to a gene; V was cut back by 6 bases and J by 3 bases. Germline V lookup: CDR1 SGHDT, CDR2 YYEEEE. This CDR3 contains 15 residues. The CDR3 DNA reads as TGTGCCAGCACCGAGACAGGGCGATCTACAGATACGCAGTATTTT. This sequence encodes CASTETGRSTDTQYF.

This clonotype occurred a few times. This sequence joins TRBV6-2 or TRBV6-3 and TRBJ2-7, with a weak D call TRBD2 (5 bases). V was pared by 5 bases and J by 0 bases, with 14 bases between. CDR3 length: 15 amino acids. In germline, CDR1 is MNHEY, CDR2 SVGEGT. The CDR3 region has the DNA TGTGCCAGCAGTGAAGGGAGCTTGAGCTCCTACGAGCAGTACTTC. Translated: CASSEGSLSSYEQYF.

This clonotype was seen ten or more times. The V call is TRBV19, the J call TRBJ2-1, with D perhaps being TRBD1 or TRBD2 (5 bases each). V dropped 1 base and J dropped 6 bases, with 13 bases sitting between them. This CDR3 is built from 15 residues. Germline V gives CDR1 LNHDA, CDR2 SQIVND (reference sequence). The CDR3 nucleotides read TGTGCCAGTAGTATAGCGGGGTATGGGGGCAATGAGCAGTTCTTC. It is translated as CASSIAGYGGNEQFF.

This clonotype has a count of ten or more. The chain uses TRBV6-1 and TRBJ2-5, with D maybe TRBD2 (6 bases). The V gene's germline CDR1 is MNHNS and CDR2 SASEGT. Trimming cost V 4 bases and J 2 bases, with 14 bases left between them. The CDR3 extends over 15 amino acids. CDR3 amino acids: CASSVQLAAQETQYF. The CDR3 region has the DNA TGTGCCAGCAGTGTCCAGTTAGCGGCACAAGAGACCCAGTACTTC.

In the case of this clonotype: A far larger clone lies a single base away; this is likely a read error. The chain links TRBV10-3 to TRBJ2-7; the match to TRBD2 covers 9 bases. Per the germline V gene, CDR1 is ENHRY and CDR2 is SYGVKD. J gave up 7 bases and V 10 bases, and 11 bases lay outside the gene matches. This CDR3 has 13 amino acids. The CDR3 bases are TGTGCCACCTTAGCGGGAGTGGTGAATGAGCAGTACTTC. This gives the protein CATLAGVVNEQYF.

The V gene is TRBV3-1, the J gene TRBJ2-7; D is unclear. The closer fit of TRBJ2-1 to the DNA end suggests the J call may be wrong. The germline V gene has CDR1 LGHDT and CDR2 YNNKEL (reference sequence). This CDR3 is built from 13 residues. CDR3 in DNA: TGTGCCAGCAGCCAAGAAGGCCGCAATGAGCAGTTCTTC. Translation gives CASSQEGRNEQFF.

This clonotype was picked up many times. The chain uses TRBV29-1 and TRBJ1-4; 10 positions agree with TRBD1. In germline, CDR1 is SQVTM, CDR2 ANQGSEA. V trimming: 3 bases; J trimming: 15 bases; junction bases outside the gene matches: 4. This CDR3 is built from 11 residues. DNA of the CDR3: TGCAGCGTTGAGATCGGGACAGGGGTGTTTTTT. Translating it yields CSVEIGTGVFF.

This clonotype was seen at least ten times. The gene calls are TRBV5-4 and TRBJ2-2; D assignment may be TRBD1 or TRBD2 (5 bases each). V shed 3 bases and J shed 8 bases, with 11 bases lying between them. The CDR3 is 13 amino acids. The germline gives CDR1 SGHNT, CDR2 YYREEE (reference sequence). In nucleotides, the CDR3 is TGTGCCAGCAGCTGGCCTGGGACGGGGGAGCTGTTTTTT. This encodes CASSWPGTGELFF.

This clonotype was seen many times. The chain is built from TRBV7-2 and TRBJ1-1; D perhaps matches TRBD1 (5 bases). This CDR3 region has 15 residues. Germline loops: CDR1 SGHTA, CDR2 FQGNSA. V lost 1 base, J lost 0 bases, and 9 bases lay in between. The CDR3 nucleotides read TGTGCCAGCAGCTTAGGGGGGAATATGAACACTGAAGCTTTCTTT. Translated, it gives CASSLGGNMNTEAFF.

This clonotype was detected ten times or more. This chain uses TRBV6-6 with TRBJ1-2; D is uncertain. The germline V gene has CDR1 MNHNY and CDR2 SVGAGI (reference sequence). The CDR3 runs 13 residues. The germline V and J ends were trimmed by 6 bases and 5 bases, with 13 bases remaining between them. The CDR3 spells CASSPTQEYGYTF. DNA of the CDR3: TGTGCCAGCAGCCCTACCCAGGAATATGGCTACACCTTC.

This clonotype was seen many times. This rearrangement joins TRBV27 to TRBJ1-4; TRBD1 matches 8 bases. Unmatched junction bases numbered 6, after V lost 5 bases and J lost 4 bases. The CDR3 has 15 amino acids. CDR1 and CDR2 from the germline V gene are MNHEY and SMNVEV (reference sequence). CDR3 residues: CASSQPGQVNEKLFF. Here the CDR3 DNA reads TGTGCCAGCAGTCAGCCGGGACAGGTTAATGAAAAACTGTTTTTT. The whole variable domain, filled in from reference TRBV27 and TRBJ1-4, reads EAQVTQNPRYLITVTGKKLTVTCSQNMNHEYMSWYRQDPGLGLRQIYYSMNVEVTDKGDVPEGYKVSRKEKRNFPLILESPSPNQTSLYFCASSQPGQVNEKLFFGSGTQLSVL.

To note about this clonotype: This likely came from a read error, as a far larger clone is one base away. The chain employs TRBV6-8 and TRBJ2-1; 10 positions match TRBD2. The V and J ends lost 8 bases and 0 bases, in that order; junction bases with no gene match: 7. The CDR3 has 16 residues. CDR1 is MNHGY and CDR2 is SAAAGT in the germline V gene. The CDR3 loop reads CASGIAGGSSYNEQFF. The CDR3 DNA sequence: TGTGCCAGCGGCATAGCGGGGGGCAGCTCCTACAATGAGCAGTTCTTC.

The J gene is TRBJ2-7, the V gene TRBV20-1; 7 nucleotides line up with TRBD2. The CDR3 runs 14 residues. V shed 1 base, J shed 3 bases, and the junction held 6 bases outside the gene matches. Germline V gene sequence: CDR1 DFQATT, CDR2 SNEGSKA (reference sequence). CDR3 residues: CSARVGGSFYEQYF. CDR3 DNA: TGCAGTGCTAGAGTCGGCGGGAGCTTCTACGAGCAGTACTTC.

The V and J genes are TRBV12-5 and TRBJ2-1; tentatively, D is TRBD2 (7 bases). CDR3 length: 14 residues. The V end lost 4 bases, the J end lost 6 bases, and 13 bases lay between the germline ends. Germline lookup yields CDR1 LGHNT and CDR2 FRNRAP. In nucleotides, the CDR3 is TGTGCTAGTGGTTCTAGCGGAGGGGGCAATGAGCAGTTCTTC. Encoded protein: CASGSSGGGNEQFF.